This TCR beta chain is drawn from a study of metastatic and nonmetastatic thyroid tumors. Study-level background: A comparison of repertoires was made across blood and tumor or nodule tissue from malignant and benign thyroid patients. Study-wide results and limits: Compared with benign nodules, malignant thyroid tumors were reported to have significantly higher TCR beta diversity in both blood and tumor.

Source study methods: The study built a papillary thyroid cancer distant-metastasis classifier from CDR3 differences across clinicopathological groups. TCRdb reassembled clones from the PCR reads with MiXCR. The V and J calls were determined by TCRdb, not by the authors. Of roughly 20,000 clones in the sample, about 34% were seen once. Germline CDR1 is MRHNA and CDR2 is SNTAGT. Deletions cut 2 bases from V and 3 bases from J, with 6 bases between. The CDR3 is made up of 13 amino acids. This clone was seen a few times. Antigen specificity is unknown. Patients had received no treatment of any kind before thyroid surgery.

The chain has TRBV6-4 and TRBJ2-3; D is ambiguous. The receptor's source is a male donor with papillary thyroid cancer or a benign thyroid nodule (not recorded which). Some clones in this sample may be carry-over from other donors' samples. Material: tumor tissue. CDR3 loop: CASSDRVTDTQYF. The CDR3 DNA reads as TGTGCCAGCAGTGACCGAGTTACAGATACGCAGTATTTT.